A single sample gave rise to the 19 T cell receptor beta chains below, sequenced in a study of T cell repertoires in cytomegalovirus infection. TCRdb reanalysed the reads using MiXCR and keeps one entry per CDR3 protein. The table lists around 280,000 distinct CDR3 sequences, about 9.1% of them singletons. The specimen was PBMCs. The receptor source for this set is a human donor in good health (CMV status not recorded). Some clones in this sample may be carry-over from other donors' samples.

This clonotype has a count of ten or more. The rearrangement uses TRBV28 and TRBJ2-7, with no clear D. This CDR3 is 14 amino acids long. Trimming removed 6 bases from V and 5 bases from J, with 17 bases in between. CDR1 MDHEN and CDR2 SYDVKM come from the germline V gene. This CDR3 is CASSRRTVGNEQYV. The CDR3 coding sequence is TGTGCCAGCAGCCGACGGACGGTGGGAAACGAGCAGTACGTC.

This clonotype was seen at least ten times. The J gene is TRBJ2-3, the V gene TRBV2, with 7 nucleotides matching TRBD1. Germline CDR1 SNHLY, CDR2 FYNNEI. The CDR3 spans 14 residues. With V trimmed by 5 bases and J by 2 bases, 4 bases remained unmatched. The DNA of the CDR3 is TGTGCCAGCAGTCGCAGGGGGATCACAGATACGCAGTATTTT. Protein product: CASSRRGITDTQYF.

This clonotype has at least ten counts. The J gene is TRBJ2-2, the V gene TRBV5-6; D might be TRBD1 or TRBD2, each matching 5 bases. Trimming shortened V by 1 base and J by 7 bases, and 17 bases separated the two germline ends. The CDR3 totals 16 residues. In germline, CDR1 is SGHDT, CDR2 YYEEEE. The CDR3 spells CASSLLRSWDRGELFF. CDR3 nucleotides: TGTGCCAGCAGCTTGCTCAGATCATGGGACCGCGGGGAGCTGTTTTTT. The variable domain in full, with the rest retrieved from reference TRBV5-6 and TRBJ2-2, is DAGVTQSPTHLIKTRGQQVTLRCSPKSGHDTVSWYQQALGQGPQFIFQYYEEEERQRGNFPDRFSGHQFPNYSSELNVNALLLGDSALYLCASSLLRSWDRGELFFGEGSRLTVL.

At least ten counts were recorded for this clonotype. The CDR3 here is CASSPRLAGAQQETQYF. The CDR3 nucleotides read TGTGCCAGCTCACCACGGCTAGCGGGGGCCCAACAAGAGACCCAGTACTTC. The chain joins TRBV18 to TRBJ2-5; TRBD2 aligns across 10 bases. Germline V gene sequence: CDR1 KGHSH, CDR2 LQKENI. The V and J ends lost 1 base and 2 bases, in that order; junction bases with no gene match: 7. This CDR3 is built from 17 residues.

The chain is built from TRBV29-1 and TRBJ2-5; possibly TRBD2 for D (5 bases). V was clipped by 5 bases and J by 2 bases, with 12 bases between them. In germline, CDR1 is SQVTM, CDR2 ANQGSEA. The CDR3 consists of 13 residues. This CDR3 is CSVRRGSQETQYF. In DNA form, the CDR3 reads TGCAGCGTTCGTCGGGGATCTCAAGAGACCCAGTACTTC.

This clonotype has a count of ten or more. As DNA, the CDR3 is TGTGCCAGCAGTTTTACTAGCGAAGAGACCCAGTACTTC. Amino acids: CASSFTSEETQYF. This chain links TRBV7-9 with TRBJ2-5; TRBD2 matches 7 bases. The CDR3 loop spans 13 amino acids. With V trimmed by 6 bases and J by 3 bases, 4 bases remained unmatched. Germline V lookup: CDR1 SEHNR, CDR2 FQNEAQ (reference sequence).

The genes are TRBV6-5 and TRBJ2-1, with D possibly matching TRBD1 (5 bases). This CDR3 region has 12 residues. CDR1 MNHEY and CDR2 SVGAGI come from the germline V gene. V was cut by 5 bases and J by 7 bases, with 9 bases left in between. In DNA form, the CDR3 reads TGTGCCAGCAGTCCTGACAGTAATGAGCAGTTCTTC. It yields the protein CASSPDSNEQFF.

This clonotype was counted a few times. The rearrangement links TRBV7-2 to TRBJ2-3; D call uncertain. CDR1 and CDR2 (germline): SGHTA, FQGNSA. V gave up 3 bases and J gave up 4 bases, with 14 bases separating them. The CDR3 loop spans 15 amino acids. Here the CDR3 reads CASSFDNRRPDTQYF. As DNA, the CDR3 is TGTGCCAGCAGCTTCGACAATCGTCGACCAGATACGCAGTATTTT.

The sample holds many counts of this clonotype. The gene calls are TRBV28 and TRBJ2-5; tentatively, D is TRBD1 or TRBD2 (5 bases each). The CDR3 loop spans 16 amino acids. Germline V gene sequence: CDR1 MDHEN, CDR2 SYDVKM. V was shortened by 1 base and J by 3 bases, with 15 bases between the two germline ends. CDR3 protein: CASSLSPPGTEETQYF. The CDR3 DNA follows: TGTGCCAGCAGTTTATCACCGCCGGGGACGGAAGAGACCCAGTACTTC.

This clonotype was seen at least ten times. The chain recombines TRBV2 with TRBJ2-7; D unresolved. Germline CDR1 SNHLY, CDR2 FYNNEI. V was trimmed by 6 bases and J by 4 bases, leaving 13 bases between them. The CDR3 runs 13 residues. CDR3: CASRLPGNYEQYV. The CDR3 nucleotides are TGTGCCAGCAGGCTACCGGGCAATTACGAGCAGTACGTC.

This clonotype was seen once. This sequence joins TRBV20-1 and TRBJ1-2; maybe TRBD1 (5 bases). The V gene's germline CDR1 is DFQATT and CDR2 SNEGSKA (reference sequence). Trimming stripped 5 bases from V and 7 bases from J, with 11 bases between. This CDR3 is built from 11 residues. CDR3 nucleotide sequence: TGCAGTGCTCTCCGGGGGGGTGGCTACACCTTC. Translating gives CSALRGGGYTF.

In its sample, this clonotype was seen many times. V gene TRBV6-2 or TRBV6-3 combines with J gene TRBJ2-4; no clear D gene. Germline CDR1 and CDR2: MNHEY and SVGEGT. The CDR3 extends over 11 amino acids. Deletions cut 9 bases from V and 7 bases from J, with 10 bases between. In DNA form, the CDR3 reads TGTGCCAGTTTCGGTGGGAACATTCAGTACTTC. Protein sequence: CASFGGNIQYF.

This clonotype was counted many times. V is TRBV12-3 or TRBV12-4 and J is TRBJ2-3, with D perhaps given as TRBD1 or TRBD2 (6 bases each). This CDR3 has 14 residues. Trimming removed 3 bases from V and 5 bases from J, with 12 bases in between. CDR3 nucleotides: TGTGCCAGCAGTTTTGTGGGGGGCGGAGATACGCAGTATTTT. This codes for CASSFVGGGDTQYF.

This clonotype was seen many times. The chain joins TRBV6-2 or TRBV6-3 to TRBJ2-1; 11 bases line up with TRBD2. Losses at the gene ends were 6 bases for V and 7 bases for J; bases not matched to a gene: 8. There are 15 residues in the CDR3. The germline V gene has CDR1 MNHEY and CDR2 SVGEGT. CDR3 nucleotide sequence: TGTGCCAGCAGCCGTATGGGACTAGCGGTTAATGAGCAGTTCTTC. Its protein product is CASSRMGLAVNEQFF.

This clonotype was recorded at least ten times. V and J are TRBV6-6 and TRBJ1-6, with D possibly being TRBD1 (5 bases). V was cut by 0 bases and J by 9 bases, with 21 bases left in between. The CDR3 runs 18 residues. Germline loops: CDR1 MNHNY, CDR2 SVGAGI (reference sequence). The CDR3 coding sequence is TGTGCCAGCAGTTACTCGGGAGGGGCCCTACAGGTCGGTTCACCCCTCCACTTT. It encodes CASSYSGGALQVGSPLHF.

This clonotype was found many times. V gene TRBV5-4 combines with J gene TRBJ2-4; D is uncertain. CDR3 length: 12 amino acids. The germline V gene encodes CDR1 SGHNT and CDR2 YYREEE (reference sequence). V dropped 4 bases and J dropped 6 bases, with 8 bases sitting between them. CDR3 protein: CASSTGPNIQYF. The CDR3, as DNA: TGTGCCAGCAGCACCGGACCAAACATTCAGTACTTC.

In its sample, this clonotype was seen many times. This chain connects TRBV6-2 or TRBV6-3 to TRBJ2-2; D may match TRBD1 or TRBD2 (5 bases each). Germline CDR1 is MNHEY and CDR2 is SVGEGT. The CDR3 sequence is 17 residues long. V was cut by 4 bases and J by 0 bases, with 15 bases left in between. CDR3 sequence reads: CASSSTGTSANTGELFF. The CDR3 DNA reads TGTGCCAGCAGTTCGACCGGGACGTCCGCGAACACCGGGGAGCTGTTTTTT.

This clonotype has more than one count but fewer than ten. The genes are TRBV6-2 or TRBV6-3 and TRBJ2-3, with D maybe TRBD1 (8 bases). The V end lost 6 bases, the J end lost 8 bases, and 18 bases lay between the germline ends. The CDR3 sequence is 14 residues long. CDR1 is MNHEY and CDR2 is SVGEGT in the germline V gene. The CDR3 DNA follows: TGTGCCAGCAGGAGCACAGGGGGGGTCGGTACGCAGTATTTT. Amino acids: CASRSTGGVGTQYF.

The sample holds a few counts of this clonotype. The V gene is TRBV20-1, the J gene TRBJ2-3, with D unresolved. V lost 0 bases and J lost 0, with 7 bases in between. The CDR3 is 14 residues long. The germline V gene encodes CDR1 DFQATT and CDR2 SNEGSKA (reference sequence). The CDR3 is CSARDYTSTDTQYF. As DNA, the CDR3 is TGCAGTGCTAGAGACTATACTAGCACAGATACGCAGTATTTT.